The TCR beta chain under discussion was sequenced for a study of blood T cell repertoires in COVID-19. On the study more broadly: The analysed material was cDNA or gDNA that came from T cells, B-cell-depleted T cells, or PBMCs.

In the original workflow: Cell counts per sample came from amplifying reference gene primers. Here immunoSEQ multiplex PCR was the method, and the copy in TCRdb shows in-frame clones only, minus some. V and J calls and clone size come straight from that table; D and trimming were deduced from the DNA. The sample lists 350,000 to 450,000 clones, 80% to 90% seen once, with around 7.4% in the top ten. During active infection, Seattle patients enrolled and were then monitored through disease. CDR1 and CDR2 (germline): LGHDT, YNNKEL (reference sequence). V gave up 4 bases and J gave up 5 bases, with 8 bases separating them. CDR3 length: 12 residues.

The chain combines TRBV3-1 (or the pseudogene TRBV3-2) with TRBJ1-2; D is perhaps TRBD1 (5 bases). Input material: peripheral blood. The origin of this receptor is a woman aged 55-70 years with COVID-19, enrolled during active disease. This chain's CDR3 is CASSPDSYGYTF. The CDR3 DNA follows: TGTGCCAGCAGCCCCGACAGTTATGGCTACACCTTC.